The 30 T cell receptor beta chains given below trace back to one sample, sequenced in a study of T cells in localized non-small cell lung cancer. Using immunoSEQ multiplex PCR, the repertoire was profiled, and TCRdb retains in-frame clones only, with some absent. The data contain about 31,000 clones, approximately 85% of them seen just once; the ten biggest clones take up 4.2%. The specimen was peripheral blood mononuclear cells, collected before any cancer treatment. These receptors were taken from a woman aged 40 to 75 with stage III lung adenocarcinoma.

The table lists this clone with a count of one. This chain links TRBV5-1 with TRBJ1-3; TRBD1 matches at 12 bases. V shed 4 bases and J 4 bases; nucleotides not matched to a gene: 6. The germline V gene has CDR1 SGHRS and CDR2 YFSETQ. This CDR3 has 16 residues. CDR3 loop: CASSPFGTGGGNTIYF. CDR3 nucleotide sequence: TGCGCCAGCAGCCCTTTTGGGACAGGGGGCGGAAACACCATATATTTT.

V and J are TRBV28 and TRBJ2-7; D not certain. V shed 3 bases and J shed 8 bases, with 11 bases lying between them. The CDR3 sequence is 12 residues long. The germline CDR1 and CDR2 sequences are MDHEN and SYDVKM. The CDR3 DNA is TGTGCCAGCAGTTTTTCGCCGGCAAAGCAGTACTTC. Its protein product is CASSFSPAKQYF.

The J gene is TRBJ2-7, the V gene TRBV9; 7 bases are a match to TRBD2. The CDR3 runs to 12 residues. Looked up from germline, CDR1 is SGDLS and CDR2 is YYNGEE. Unmatched junction bases numbered 4, after V lost 7 bases and J lost 3 bases. CDR3 loop: CASGGGNYEQYF. The CDR3 nucleotides read TGTGCCAGCGGGGGAGGGAACTACGAGCAGTACTTC.

The rearrangement joins TRBV7-9 to TRBJ1-2; 12 bases map to TRBD1. Germline V gene lookup returns CDR1 SEHNR and CDR2 FQNEAQ (reference sequence). There are 13 residues in the CDR3. Trimming removed 5 bases from V and 8 bases from J; junction bases left unmatched: 3. The CDR3 DNA sequence: TGTGCCAGCAGCGCCGGGACAGGGGGCGGCTACACCTTC. Protein product: CASSAGTGGGYTF.

The J gene is TRBJ1-2, the V gene TRBV28, with 7 bases lining up with TRBD1. The CDR3 extends over 14 amino acids. V shed 6 bases, J shed 3 bases, and the junction held 7 bases outside the gene matches. CDR1 MDHEN and CDR2 SYDVKM come from the germline V gene. The CDR3 spells CASSPGGVDYGYTF. The CDR3, as DNA: TGTGCCAGCAGCCCAGGGGGGGTGGACTATGGCTACACCTTC.

In its sample, this clone was seen once. CDR3 nucleotides: TGTGCCAGCAGTATCGGGGCGGTTCGCAATGAGCAGTTCTTC. It is translated as CASSIGAVRNEQFF. The chain links TRBV7-3 to TRBJ2-1; either TRBD1 or TRBD2 may supply D (5 bases each). V lost 6 bases to trimming and J lost 6 bases, with 15 bases between them. CDR1 is SGHTA and CDR2 is FQGTGA in the germline V gene. The CDR3 sequence is 14 residues long.

This chain connects TRBV2 to TRBJ2-5, with 8 bases fitting TRBD1. This CDR3 is built from 13 residues. From germline, CDR1 is SNHLY and CDR2 FYNNEI. V lost 8 bases and J lost 5; bases outside the gene matches: 7. In DNA form, the CDR3 reads TGTGCCAGCCTAGGACAGGGTCGGGAGACCCAGTACTTC. It is translated as CASLGQGRETQYF.

CDR3 coding DNA: TGTGCCAGCAGCCAAGAAGGAATTCGGCAGGGGGCAGATACGCAGTATTTT. Translated, it gives CASSQEGIRQGADTQYF. This sequence joins TRBV14 and TRBJ2-3; 7 bases match TRBD1. Losses at the gene ends were 0 bases for V and 4 bases for J; bases not matched to a gene: 10. CDR1 is SGHDN and CDR2 is FVKESK in the germline V gene. The CDR3 is 17 residues long.

The J gene is TRBJ2-2, the V gene TRBV9, with D uncertain. In germline, CDR1 is SGDLS, CDR2 YYNGEE. V lost 3 bases to trimming and J lost 1 base, with 7 bases between them. The CDR3 extends over 14 amino acids. CDR3 sequence reads: CASSGRQNTGELFF. The CDR3 DNA reads as TGTGCCAGCAGCGGGCGACAGAACACCGGGGAGCTGTTTTTT.

The rearrangement uses TRBV28 and TRBJ1-2, with TRBD1 identical over 7 bases. This CDR3 has 15 residues. Germline trimming cut 8 bases from V and 3 bases from J; bases unmatched to any gene: 12. CDR1 is MDHEN, CDR2 SYDVKM, per germline. CDR3 DNA sequence: TGTGCCAGCCGGACAGGAGCAGGGTTCGACTATGGCTACACCTTC. Its translation: CASRTGAGFDYGYTF.

CDR3 coding DNA: TGCGCCAGCAGCCAAGATCCCGACAGTTTGGTTGCTTTCTTT. Translating gives CASSQDPDSLVAFF. The rearrangement joins TRBV4-3 to TRBJ1-1, with D possibly TRBD1 on 5 matching bases. V lost 0 bases and J 11 bases, leaving 16 bases between the germline ends. Per germline, CDR1 LGHNA and CDR2 YSLEER. The length of the CDR3 is 14 residues.

The J gene is TRBJ2-1, the V gene TRBV7-2, with 10 bases lining up with TRBD2. Per germline, CDR1 SGHTA and CDR2 FQGNSA. The CDR3 is 16 amino acids. The J segment lost 6 bases and the V segment lost 7 bases, leaving 12 bases of the junction unmatched. The CDR3 DNA reads TGTGCCAGCATGATAACTAGCGGGGTCCCGGGCAATGAGCAGTTCTTC. Protein sequence: CASMITSGVPGNEQFF.

V gene TRBV30 combines with J gene TRBJ1-1, with D tentatively TRBD1 (5 bases). V lost 4 bases to trimming and J lost 0 bases, with 15 bases between them. CDR3 length equals 15 residues. Germline V lookup: CDR1 GTSNPN, CDR2 SVGIG (reference sequence). In nucleotides, the CDR3 is TGTGCCTGGATTACGGGGGGTAGGATGAACACTGAAGCTTTCTTT. Its protein product is CAWITGGRMNTEAFF.

The chain carries TRBV7-9 and TRBJ1-1, with D hard to call. Deletions cut 5 bases from V and 1 base from J, with 8 bases between. The CDR3 covers 13 residues. Germline-derived CDR1 and CDR2 are SEHNR and FQNEAQ (reference sequence). CDR3 coding DNA: TGTGCCAGCAGCGGCCTGGCGAACACTGAAGCTTTCTTT. Residues: CASSGLANTEAFF.

The J gene is TRBJ1-5, the V gene TRBV19; no firm D call. Trimming pared 1 base from V and 1 base from J, leaving 5 bases between. The CDR3 has 14 residues. Germline CDR1 and CDR2: LNHDA and SQIVND (reference sequence). DNA for the CDR3: TGTGCCAGTAGTATAGTCGACAGCAATCAGCCCCAGCATTTT. Protein product: CASSIVDSNQPQHF. The complete variable domain, with remaining parts taken from reference TRBV19 and TRBJ1-5, reads DGGITQSPKYLFRKEGQNVTLSCEQNLNHDAMYWYRQDPGQGLRLIYYSQIVNDFQKGDIAEGYSVSREKKESFPLTVTSAQKNPTAFYLCASSIVDSNQPQHFGDGTRLSIL.

This clone was observed a single time. The chain links TRBV30 to TRBJ2-7; 8 bases match TRBD2. CDR3 length equals 15 residues. Germline values: CDR1 GTSNPN, CDR2 SVGIG (reference sequence). The V segment lost 3 bases and the J segment 3 bases; nucleotides outside the gene matches: 10. DNA of the CDR3: TGTGCCTGGAGCCGTCTGGCGGGGGGTTTCTACGAGCAGTACTTC. This gives the protein CAWSRLAGGFYEQYF.

The CDR3 reads CASSPGHLNEKLFF. CDR3 nucleotides: TGTGCCAGCAGTCCGGGACACCTTAATGAAAAACTGTTTTTT. The genes are TRBV28 and TRBJ1-4; tentative D call: TRBD1 (6 bases). Trimming took 5 bases from V and 4 from J, leaving 11 bases between them. Germline V gene sequence: CDR1 MDHEN, CDR2 SYDVKM. CDR3 length: 14 amino acids.

The V gene is TRBV30, the J gene TRBJ2-1, with a possible D match to TRBD2 (5 bases). Germline CDR1 is GTSNPN and CDR2 is SVGIG (reference sequence). V gave up 0 bases and J gave up 9 bases, with 9 bases separating them. CDR3 length: 12 residues. The DNA for the CDR3 is TGTGCCTGGAGTGTTCTAGCCCTTGAGCAGTTCTTC. Translating gives CAWSVLALEQFF.

This chain's CDR3 is CASSYGTSGYEQYF. CDR3 sequence (DNA): TGTGCCAGCAGTTACGGGACTAGCGGCTACGAGCAGTACTTC. The rearrangement joins TRBV6-5 to TRBJ2-7; 11 nucleotides align to TRBD2. Germline CDR1 is MNHEY and CDR2 is SVGAGI. V shed 2 bases and J 3 bases; nucleotides not matched to a gene: 0. This CDR3 has 14 residues.

This chain connects TRBV27 to TRBJ2-5; the match to TRBD1 covers 10 bases. CDR1 and CDR2 from the germline V gene are MNHEY and SMNVEV (reference sequence). With V trimmed by 7 bases and J by 7 bases, 6 bases remained unmatched. The CDR3 extends over 13 amino acids. The CDR3 sequence: CASTGQGEGTQYF. In DNA form, the CDR3 reads TGTGCCAGCACTGGACAGGGGGAAGGGACCCAGTACTTC.

V and J are TRBV29-1 and TRBJ1-5, with D uncertain. Trimming left V 1 base short and J 11 bases short, with 12 bases between. From germline, CDR1 is SQVTM and CDR2 ANQGSEA. The CDR3 contains 12 residues. The CDR3 is CSVEVSPGTQHF. The CDR3 nucleotides are TGCAGCGTTGAAGTTAGTCCGGGAACCCAGCATTTT.

Only a few counts were recorded for this clone. The chain uses TRBV30 and TRBJ2-5; D unresolved. Germline values: CDR1 GTSNPN, CDR2 SVGIG (reference sequence). This CDR3 spans 12 amino acids. Deletions cut 8 bases from V and 1 base from J, with 11 bases between. This CDR3 is CALTLPQETQYF. CDR3 nucleotide sequence: TGTGCCCTGACTCTGCCCCAAGAGACCCAGTACTTC.

This clone was recorded once. The DNA for the CDR3 is TGTGCCAGCTCCCGCGGACTAGCGGGAATCAATGAGCAGTTCTTC. Translating it yields CASSRGLAGINEQFF. V usage is TRBV18 and J usage is TRBJ2-1; 12 bases map to TRBD2. This CDR3 comprises 15 residues. The V gene end was trimmed by 6 bases and the J gene end by 6 bases; junction bases not matched to a gene: 6. Germline CDR1 is KGHSH and CDR2 is LQKENI.

This clone was observed a single time. The rearrangement joins TRBV29-1 to TRBJ1-4, with 9 positions matching TRBD1. The CDR3 sequence is 16 residues long. V lost 7 bases to trimming and J lost 7 bases; unmatched junction nucleotides: 16. CDR1 and CDR2 (germline): SQVTM, ANQGSEA. DNA for the CDR3: TGCAGCGCTGGCGGGCTCCCGGGACAGGGATTTGAAAAACTGTTTTTT. Encoded protein: CSAGGLPGQGFEKLFF.

The chain recombines TRBV5-6 with TRBJ2-7, with TRBD1 identical over 10 bases. V was clipped by 6 bases and J by 3 bases; unmatched bases: 6. The CDR3 has 14 amino acids. Germline V gene lookup returns CDR1 SGHDT and CDR2 YYEEEE. The CDR3 loop is CASKRTGGYYEQYF. The CDR3 DNA reads TGTGCCAGCAAGAGGACAGGGGGTTACTACGAGCAGTACTTC.

This clone showed up just once. DNA for the CDR3: TGTGCCAGCAGCCCGTGGGGGGAGCCAGAGACCCAGTACTTC. Translating gives CASSPWGEPETQYF. This chain links TRBV11-3 with TRBJ2-5, with a tentative D call TRBD2 (6 bases). There are 14 residues in the CDR3. In germline, CDR1 is SGHNT, CDR2 YENEEA. Deletions cut 5 bases from V and 4 bases from J, with 14 bases between.

This clone is a singleton in its sample. V gene TRBV11-1 combines with J gene TRBJ2-7; D possibly corresponds to TRBD2 (5 bases). This CDR3 region has 15 residues. The germline V and J ends were trimmed by 5 bases and 2 bases, with 16 bases remaining between them. In germline, CDR1 is SGHAT, CDR2 FQDESV (reference sequence). This CDR3 reads CASSPQGGGPYEQYF. The CDR3 DNA reads TGTGCCAGCAGCCCTCAAGGAGGTGGCCCCTACGAGCAGTACTTC.

This chain joins TRBV5-4 and TRBJ2-3; 7 bases align to TRBD1. Germline V gene lookup returns CDR1 SGHNT and CDR2 YYREEE (reference sequence). The junction had 9 bases not matched to a gene; V was cut back by 4 bases and J by 1 base. The CDR3 consists of 16 residues. The CDR3 loop is CASSPKTGDGTDTQYF. Written as DNA, the CDR3 is TGTGCCAGCAGCCCTAAAACAGGGGACGGCACAGATACGCAGTATTTT.

This clone was seen once. The chain uses TRBV6-4 and TRBJ1-4, with unresolved D. The CDR3 loop spans 14 amino acids. CDR1 and CDR2 from the germline V gene are MRHNA and SNTAGT. Trimming took off 6 bases at V and 11 bases at J, with 19 bases between the two ends. CDR3 sequence (DNA): TGTGCCAGCAGCCCATCCCCTCTGGGCGAGAAACTGTTTTTT. This gives the protein CASSPSPLGEKLFF.

The sample holds one count of this clone. The chain links TRBV19 to TRBJ2-1, with D possibly TRBD1 on 5 matching bases. This CDR3 comprises 16 residues. Germline V gene sequence: CDR1 LNHDA, CDR2 SQIVND (reference sequence). V dropped 3 bases and J dropped 4 bases, with 16 bases sitting between them. The chain's CDR3 is CASSIMAGQKYNEQFF. As DNA, the CDR3 is TGTGCCAGTAGTATTATGGCAGGGCAAAAATACAATGAGCAGTTCTTC.